What follows are 24 T cell receptor beta chains derived from one specimen sequenced in a study of control samples from healthy donors and cancer patients. Some clones are missing from TCRdb's copy, which holds only in-frame ones; the method was immunoSEQ multiplex PCR. The sample has tens of thousands of clones, approximately 80% seen once. Source material: blood. The receptors were sampled from a man aged 45-60 years in good health.

The V call is TRBV7-2, the J call TRBJ1-5; no reliable D call. CDR1 and CDR2 from the germline V gene are SGHTA and FQGNSA. The ends were cut back, 1 base at V and 1 base at J, with 11 bases in the middle. This CDR3 has 16 amino acids. The CDR3 reads CASSLDHTKSNQPQHF. The CDR3 DNA reads TGTGCCAGCAGCTTAGACCACACGAAGAGCAATCAGCCCCAGCATTTT.

This rearrangement joins TRBV9 to TRBJ1-4; TRBD1 matches at 8 bases. The CDR3 covers 15 residues. The ends lost 2 bases at V and 8 bases at J; junction bases unmatched: 8. Germline-derived CDR1 and CDR2 are SGDLS and YYNGEE. Here the CDR3 reads CASSVWTGNGEKLFF. DNA for the CDR3: TGTGCCAGCAGCGTTTGGACAGGGAATGGCGAAAAACTGTTTTTT.

V and J are TRBV29-1 and TRBJ2-7; D unresolved. V lost 5 bases, J lost 5 bases, and 13 bases lay in between. The CDR3 totals 12 residues. In germline, CDR1 is SQVTM, CDR2 ANQGSEA. The DNA for the CDR3 is TGCAGCGTTTATTGGGGAAGCAACGAGCAGTACTTC. Amino acids: CSVYWGSNEQYF.

The CDR3 protein is CASSLGHPRTNYGYTF. The DNA of the CDR3 is TGTGCCAGCAGCTTAGGACACCCCAGGACTAACTATGGCTACACCTTC. The chain uses TRBV11-3 and TRBJ1-2, with D hard to call. The CDR3 sequence is 16 residues long. Germline V gene lookup returns CDR1 SGHNT and CDR2 YENEEA. V shed 1 base and J shed 0 bases, with 12 bases lying between them.

The V call is TRBV24-1, the J call TRBJ1-2; weak D call: TRBD1 (5 bases). Trimming cost V 4 bases and J 6 bases, with 11 bases left between them. This CDR3 is built from 13 residues. Germline CDR1 and CDR2: KGHDR and SFDVKD. The CDR3 region has the DNA TGTGCCACCAGTGAAAGTTACAGGAATGGCTACACCTTC. Translation gives CATSESYRNGYTF.

The chain joins TRBV19 to TRBJ1-1, with no clear D. The CDR3 is 13 amino acids. Germline-derived CDR1 and CDR2 are LNHDA and SQIVND (reference sequence). V lost 6 bases and J lost 1, with 9 bases in between. CDR3 in DNA: TGTGCCAGTAGAGGACGGGAGAACACTGAAGCTTTCTTT. It codes for CASRGRENTEAFF.

The V gene is TRBV27, the J gene TRBJ1-6; no clear D. The CDR3 contains 14 residues. Trimming pared 7 bases from V and 0 bases from J, leaving 7 bases between. CDR1 is MNHEY and CDR2 is SMNVEV in the germline V gene (reference sequence). The CDR3 nucleotides are TGTGCCAGCAAATCTAGCTCCTATAATTCACCCCTCCACTTT. Its translation: CASKSSSYNSPLHF.

In nucleotides, the CDR3 is TGTGCCAGCAGCACCATTTCGACTAGTTTGTACGAGCAGTACTTC. This gives the protein CASSTISTSLYEQYF. V and J are TRBV7-2 and TRBJ2-7; D may be TRBD2 (6 bases). Trimming pared 5 bases from V and 4 bases from J, leaving 18 bases between. The CDR3 has 15 residues. Germline values: CDR1 SGHTA, CDR2 FQGNSA.

This clone has a handful of counts. The V gene is TRBV9, the J gene TRBJ1-6; 10 nucleotides line up with TRBD1. The CDR3 runs 15 residues. The junction had 6 bases not matched to a gene; V was cut back by 3 bases and J by 9 bases. In germline, CDR1 is SGDLS, CDR2 YYNGEE. The CDR3: CASSARDRGPSPLHF. The CDR3 nucleotides read TGTGCCAGCAGCGCCCGGGACAGGGGCCCTTCACCCCTCCACTTT. Full variable domain (rest looked up from reference TRBV9 and TRBJ1-6): DSGVTQTPKHLITATGQRVTLRCSPRSGDLSVYWYQQSLDQGLQFLIQYYNGEERAKGNILERFSAQQFPDLHSELNLSSLELGDSALYFCASSARDRGPSPLHFGNGTRLTVT.

The chain couples TRBV9 to TRBJ2-5, with 7 bases aligning to TRBD2. The germline gives CDR1 SGDLS, CDR2 YYNGEE. The V segment lost 0 bases and the J segment 7 bases; nucleotides outside the gene matches: 9. The CDR3 spans 15 residues. The DNA for the CDR3 is TGTGCCAGCAGCGTAGAGTCTGGCGGGAGAGTGACCCAGTACTTC. Translation: CASSVESGGRVTQYF.

This rearrangement joins TRBV6-2 or TRBV6-3 to TRBJ2-7, with D possibly matching TRBD2 (6 bases). Trimming removed 6 bases from V and 3 bases from J, with 21 bases in between. The CDR3 totals 16 residues. Looked up from germline, CDR1 is MNHEY and CDR2 is SVGEGT. As DNA, the CDR3 is TGTGCCAGCAGCCAACCGGCTGGAGGGAGAGGCTACGAGCAGTACTTC. Its translation is CASSQPAGGRGYEQYF.

The chain couples TRBV7-9 to TRBJ1-5; D perhaps matches TRBD1 (5 bases). Germline CDR1 SEHNR, CDR2 FQNEAQ (reference sequence). Trimming removed 3 bases at V and 3 bases at J, with 9 bases between. The CDR3 is 14 amino acids. CDR3 nucleotides: TGTGCCAGCAGCTTTGGAGGGGTCAATCAGCCCCAGCATTTT. Encoded protein: CASSFGGVNQPQHF.

This clone was observed a single time. DNA of the CDR3: TGTGCCAGCAGCTCAAGAAAAAGGGCGGGAGGCGAGCAGTACTTC. This codes for CASSSRKRAGGEQYF. This chain links TRBV14 with TRBJ2-7, with TRBD2 matching over 8 bases. V gave up 5 bases and J gave up 6 bases; unmatched junction bases: 12. Germline-derived CDR1 and CDR2 are SGHDN and FVKESK. The CDR3 sequence is 15 residues long.

The chain couples TRBV6-2 or TRBV6-3 to TRBJ1-5; D ambiguous. Germline CDR1 reads MNHEY; CDR2 reads SVGEGT. The CDR3 consists of 13 residues. The ends were cut back, 5 bases at V and 11 bases at J, with 16 bases in the middle. CDR3 in DNA: TGTGCCAGCAGTCTGTATTCTCCCTGGTCCCAGCATTTT. This codes for CASSLYSPWSQHF.

This rearrangement joins TRBV9 to TRBJ1-4; maybe TRBD1 (6 bases). CDR3 length: 15 residues. Trimming removed 3 bases at V and 3 bases at J, with 12 bases between. The germline CDR1 and CDR2 sequences are SGDLS and YYNGEE. The CDR3 nucleotides read TGTGCCAGCAGCGGGACGGGGGCAGCTAATGAAAAACTGTTTTTT. Its translation: CASSGTGAANEKLFF.

The chain combines TRBV29-1 with TRBJ2-7; D possibly corresponds to TRBD1 (6 bases). This CDR3 has 12 residues. CDR1 and CDR2 from the germline V gene are SQVTM and ANQGSEA. The V end lost 6 bases, the J end lost 2 bases, and 11 bases lay between the germline ends. As DNA, the CDR3 is TGCAGCGTCGCGGACAGTCCCTACGAGCAGTACTTC. It encodes CSVADSPYEQYF.

This clone turned up a few times. The chain has TRBV4-3 and TRBJ2-4; the D call may be TRBD1 or TRBD2 (6 bases each). Germline CDR1 LGHNA, CDR2 YSLEER. This CDR3 has 20 residues. V was shortened by 0 bases and J by 1 base, with 22 bases between the two germline ends. The CDR3 sequence is CASSQEVTSNREEAKNIQYF. The CDR3 DNA follows: TGCGCCAGCAGCCAAGAAGTAACTAGTAACAGGGAGGAGGCCAAAAACATTCAGTACTTC.

This rearrangement joins TRBV9 to TRBJ2-7; D ambiguous. The CDR3 covers 13 residues. V lost 0 bases and J 5 bases, leaving 9 bases between the germline ends. CDR1 is SGDLS, CDR2 YYNGEE, per germline. CDR3 in DNA: TGTGCCAGCAGCGTAGCTGGTACGAACGAGCAGTACTTC. Its translation is CASSVAGTNEQYF.

The chain uses TRBV27 and TRBJ1-3; possible D gene TRBD1, 6 bases. CDR3 length equals 18 residues. Trimming removed 6 bases at V and 0 bases at J, with 21 bases between. Germline-derived CDR1 and CDR2 are MNHEY and SMNVEV (reference sequence). The CDR3: CASSPGTYSPSSGNTIYF. In DNA form, the CDR3 reads TGTGCCAGCAGCCCCGGGACATATTCACCCTCCTCTGGAAACACCATATATTTT.

The chain combines TRBV10-1 with TRBJ2-1, with 8 bases aligning to TRBD2. CDR3 length: 14 amino acids. V dropped 5 bases and J dropped 8; count of bases not matched to a gene: 8. CDR1 and CDR2 from the germline V gene are WNHNN and SYGVQD (reference sequence). In DNA, the CDR3 is TGCGCCAGCAGTCGTAGCGGGGACTGGGATGAGCAGTTCTTC. This sequence encodes CASSRSGDWDEQFF.

This clone has just a few counts. The rearrangement joins TRBV4-3 to TRBJ1-4; D is uncertain. The CDR3 extends over 16 amino acids. Trimming removed 3 bases from V and 0 bases from J, with 11 bases in between. Germline loops: CDR1 LGHNA, CDR2 YSLEER. CDR3 DNA sequence: TGCGCCAGCAGCCAGGACCACAGAACAACTAATGAAAAACTGTTTTTT. Translated, it gives CASSQDHRTTNEKLFF.

The chain employs TRBV4-2 and TRBJ1-1, with no clear D. This CDR3 has 13 amino acids. The ends were cut back, 0 bases at V and 8 bases at J, with 10 bases in the middle. Germline CDR1 LGHNA, CDR2 YNFKEQ. The CDR3 sequence: CASSQEARTEAFF. CDR3 DNA sequence: TGTGCCAGCAGCCAAGAGGCCAGGACCGAAGCTTTCTTT.

This clone was recorded once. J is TRBJ2-1 and V is TRBV7-3; D tentatively reads TRBD1 or TRBD2 (5 bases each). This CDR3 has 15 amino acids. In germline, CDR1 is SGHTA, CDR2 FQGTGA. Trimming cost V 3 bases and J 2 bases, with 11 bases left between them. Here the CDR3 reads CASSLQSGPYNEQFF. The CDR3 coding sequence is TGTGCCAGCAGCTTGCAATCGGGACCCTACAATGAGCAGTTCTTC. Full variable domain (missing parts from reference TRBV7-3 and TRBJ2-1): GAGVSQTPSNKVTEKGKYVELRCDPISGHTALYWYRQSLGQGPEFLIYFQGTGAADDSGLPNDRFFAVRPEGSVSTLKIQRTERGDSAVYLCASSLQSGPYNEQFFGPGTRLTVL.

This clone was observed at least ten times. The chain employs TRBV29-1 and TRBJ1-6; 7 bases agree with TRBD1. V dropped 6 bases and J dropped 11; count of bases not matched to a gene: 19. Per germline, CDR1 SQVTM and CDR2 ANQGSEA. The CDR3 spans 16 residues. For the CDR3, the DNA is TGCAGCGTATATCAGGGACAGACCCTTCCGATTGCACCCCTCCACTTT. It translates to CSVYQGQTLPIAPLHF.